This TCR beta chain derives from a study of OX40 agonist ivuxolimab in advanced cancers. Looking at the study overall: Patients in dose escalation had liver, melanoma, kidney or head and neck cancers.

CDR3 length: 15 amino acids. V lost 2 bases, J lost 1 base, and 2 bases stayed unmatched. CDR1 and CDR2 from the germline V gene are SGHTA and FQGTGA. Sequencing was performed with immunoSEQ multiplex PCR; in TCRdb, only in-frame clones are kept and a portion is missing. Among tens of thousands of clones listed, around 86% were seen once. Sequencing was performed on CD4+ or CD8+ T cells sorted from blood, taken in a trial of the OX40 agonist ivuxolimab. This TCR derives from an adult with an advanced solid tumor such as melanoma, head and neck, liver or kidney cancer. The gene calls are TRBV7-3 and TRBJ2-7, with 10 bases aligning to TRBD1. The CDR3 loop is CASSLGTGASYEQYF. The CDR3 coding sequence is TGTGCCAGCAGCTTAGGGACAGGGGCGTCCTACGAGCAGTACTTC.